This TCR beta chain was sequenced during a study of post-analysis software for immune sequencing data (dated by TCRdb to 2013 to 2016). Regarding the complete study: Disease courses on record covered relapsing-remitting, secondary progressive and progressive-relapsing multiple sclerosis, though some patients had no subtype annotation. The patient repertoires were compared against approximately eleven previously published healthy control repertoires obtained from donors aged about 6 to 26 years. A subset of samples was prepared in parallel using single-end sample barcoding, then pooled and co-amplified after Illumina adapter ligation. General conclusions and limits of the study: When samples were clustered directly using the F measure, samples prepared in the same batch co-clustered strongly, which prompted a batch-effect correction. About five TRBV segments, including TRBV5-6, TRBV5-1 and TRBV20-1, were significantly more frequent in patients than controls. The multiple sclerosis patient group was slightly younger than the control group. Significantly lower normalized Chao1 diversity was found in multiple sclerosis patients than in controls, suggesting substantial peripheral T-cell clonal expansion.

Library generation was performed with PCR. Sequencing relied on an Illumina HiSeq 2500. To reduce PCR and sequencing biases, unique molecular identifiers were incorporated into the TCR beta cDNA libraries. Roughly 500,000 cDNA molecules were obtained for every 1 to 10 million input T cells, so each molecule roughly corresponded to one T cell. The same protocol used for the earlier healthy control dataset was applied to prepare and sequence the patient libraries. Samples belonging to the same batch were prepared together, multiplexed and sequenced on a shared HiSeq lane. As for the authors' bioinformatics: MIGEC was used to process the raw barcoded reads, and molecular identifier groups with only a single read were discarded before consensus assembly and CDR3 extraction. Clonotype tables were post-analysed with VDJtools, and diversity was normalized by down-sampling all datasets to the smallest sample size. In repertoire overlap clustering, CDR3 amino acid sequences, but not nucleotide sequences, were matched to correct batch-related cross-sample contamination. In-frame beta chains were kept once TCRdb had trimmed the public reads at Q25 with fastp and called clones with MiXCR. Merged by CDR3 protein, the rows form single entries marked with the most common genes and DNA. The V and J calls shown here were made by TCRdb, not taken from the authors' results. Here the sample has hundreds of thousands of distinct CDR3 sequences; 30% to 45% occur a single time. The top ten clonotypes cover roughly 13% of the sample.

V and J are truncated by 1 base and 1 base respectively, leaving an intervening sequence of 7 bases. The CDR3 measures 14 amino acids from cysteine to phenylalanine. Only the CDR3 part of the read is kept: 42 bases, read in frame from the first base. CDR1 is given as LGHNA and CDR2 as YNFKEQ, both from the germline V gene. To demonstrate the VDJtools post-analysis software, TCR beta repertoires were profiled from the peripheral blood of over ten young patients with multiple sclerosis. The multiple sclerosis patients were children and adolescents ranging in age from roughly 6 to 15 years. This clonotype was seen a handful of times. The antigen it recognizes is unknown. Base-call qualities are not available, and no considerably larger clone is one nucleotide away.

Sequenced: blood. The sequence came from a girl aged 5-17 years with multiple sclerosis. The receptor chain draws on TRBV4-2 and TRBJ1-1; the D segment could be TRBD1, given 6 matching bases. The DNA sequence reads TGTGCCAGCAGCCAAGTGACAGGGAACACTGAAGCTTTCTTT. Translated, this gives CASSQVTGNTEAFF.